Listed here are 30 T cell receptor beta chains from one sample, sequenced in a study of blood T cells in healthy people across ages. Alongside a J-beta primer mix, a sample-barcoded 5' primer served in a second PCR lasting 7 to 11 cycles. TCRdb re-analysed the 5' RACE reads in MiXCR, keeping a single row per CDR3 protein. The data hold about 640,000 distinct CDR3 sequences, with approximately 59% observed a single time. Sequencing was performed on blood. All receptors come from a man aged 60 to 69 in good health.

CDR3 protein: CSAHQLGTQYF. CDR3 DNA: TGCAGTGCCCACCAACTAGGGACCCAGTACTTC. V is TRBV20-1 and J is TRBJ2-5; a weak D match, TRBD2 (5 bases). Germline loops: CDR1 DFQATT, CDR2 SNEGSKA (reference sequence). The CDR3 has 11 residues. V was clipped by 6 bases and J by 7 bases, with 12 bases between them.

The rearrangement links TRBV7-2 to TRBJ1-2; no reliable D call. Trimming cost V 4 bases and J 6 bases, with 9 bases left between them. The CDR3 length is 12 residues. Germline V lookup: CDR1 SGHTA, CDR2 FQGNSA. This CDR3 is CASSSSFDGYTF. The CDR3 DNA sequence: TGTGCCAGCAGCTCATCCTTCGATGGCTACACCTTC.

The chain joins TRBV28 to TRBJ2-3; 7 bases map to TRBD1. Germline lookup yields CDR1 MDHEN and CDR2 SYDVKM. V dropped 3 bases and J dropped 13; count of bases not matched to a gene: 4. The CDR3 runs to 11 residues. The CDR3 loop reads CASSLYDREYF. The CDR3 nucleotides are TGTGCCAGCAGTTTGTATGACAGGGAGTATTTT.

This clonotype has more than one count but fewer than ten. This chain connects TRBV11-2 to TRBJ1-2; D gene unclear. CDR1 and CDR2 from the germline V gene are SGHAT and FQNNGV. The CDR3 length is 16 residues. Trimming cost V 0 bases and J 2 bases, with 13 bases left between them. The CDR3 here is CASSLDPIPRNYGYTF. The CDR3 region has the DNA TGTGCCAGCAGCTTAGATCCCATTCCAAGGAACTATGGCTACACCTTC.

DNA for the CDR3: TGTGCCAGCGGGCTGGACAACTATGGCTACACCTTC. This codes for CASGLDNYGYTF. The rearrangement uses TRBV2 and TRBJ1-2, with no clear D. Trimming removed 8 bases at V and 2 bases at J, with 9 bases between. This CDR3 has 12 residues. Germline assignment: CDR1 SNHLY and CDR2 FYNNEI.

This chain connects TRBV20-1 to TRBJ2-4; possibly TRBD1 for D (6 bases). The J call may be incorrect, as the DNA end agrees better with TRBJ2-7. The germline gives CDR1 DFQATT, CDR2 SNEGSKA (reference sequence). The CDR3 runs to 14 residues. Here the CDR3 reads CSARKADSPYEQYF. CDR3 bases: TGCAGTGCTAGAAAAGCGGACAGCCCCTACGAGCAGTACTTC.

In regard to this clonotype: Mismatch with germline at one junction end may stem from a read error. The chain carries TRBV7-9 and TRBJ1-6, with 7 bases aligning to TRBD1. The CDR3 consists of 13 residues. CDR1 is SEHNR and CDR2 is FQNEAQ in the germline V gene (reference sequence). CDR3 sequence reads: CASSLTGDSPFHF. DNA of the CDR3: TGTGCCAGCAGCTTAACAGGGGATTCACCCTTCCACTTT.

This sequence joins TRBV7-2 and TRBJ2-3, with 9 bases matching TRBD2. The junction had 9 bases not matched to a gene; V was cut back by 2 bases and J by 3 bases. Germline lookup yields CDR1 SGHTA and CDR2 FQGNSA. The CDR3 has 17 residues. The CDR3, as DNA: TGTGCCAGCAGCTTAATGGGTGGCGGGGGGGCGACAGATACGCAGTATTTT. Protein: CASSLMGGGGATDTQYF.

This sequence joins TRBV29-1 and TRBJ2-5, with D unresolved. The J call may be in error: the DNA end matches TRBJ2-7 better. Germline CDR1 and CDR2: SQVTM and ANQGSEA. This CDR3 comprises 11 residues. The CDR3 nucleotides read TGCAGCGTTGCAGGATCTGGCGAGCAGTACTTC. As protein: CSVAGSGEQYF.

In this sample, this clonotype turned up a few times. In DNA, the CDR3 is TGTGCCAGCAGCTTGGGGGGCAGGGACACCTACGAGCAGTACTTC. Encoded protein: CASSLGGRDTYEQYF. The chain employs TRBV5-5 and TRBJ2-5; possibly TRBD1 for D (6 bases). The J call may be mistaken, given a closer DNA end match to TRBJ2-7. The CDR3 covers 15 residues. In germline, CDR1 is SGHKS, CDR2 YYEKEE (reference sequence).

The CDR3 DNA sequence: TGCGCCAGCAGCCTTACCGGGACCCTGCATGTCGGCACTGAAGCTTTCTTT. Translation: CASSLTGTLHVGTEAFF. This sequence joins TRBV4-3 and TRBJ1-1, with D tentatively TRBD1 (5 bases). CDR3 length: 17 residues. V lost 4 bases and J 4 bases, leaving 22 bases between the germline ends. CDR1 and CDR2 from the germline V gene are LGHNA and YSLEER.

Points on this clonotype: At one boundary the junction diverges from the germline segment, which might be a read error. V and J are TRBV6-2 or TRBV6-3 and TRBJ1-2; D unclear. CDR1 is MNHEY, CDR2 SVGEGT, per germline. The CDR3 loop spans 14 amino acids. The DNA for the CDR3 is TGTGCCAACAGTTACGGGTCTACAGCCTATGGCTACACCTTC. It codes for CANSYGSTAYGYTF.

The chain has TRBV29-1 and TRBJ2-5; D not certain. Germline CDR1 reads SQVTM; CDR2 reads ANQGSEA. This CDR3 has 12 residues. Between the trimmed V and J ends, which lost 5 bases and 3 bases, there was a span of 10 bases. In DNA form, the CDR3 reads TGCAGCGTTCGGCTTCCGGAAGAGACCCAGTACTTC. Its translation: CSVRLPEETQYF.

The rearrangement links TRBV5-1 to TRBJ1-2; no definite D call. The CDR3 is 15 amino acids. From germline, CDR1 is SGHRS and CDR2 YFSETQ. Deletions cut 0 bases from V and 2 bases from J, with 11 bases between. The CDR3 DNA reads as TGCGCCAGCAGCTTGGCCGCCTCCCCAAACTATGGCTACACCTTC. Protein sequence: CASSLAASPNYGYTF.

The genes are TRBV12-3 or TRBV12-4 and TRBJ2-1, with 14 bases aligning to TRBD2. Unmatched junction bases numbered 3, after V lost 4 bases and J lost 7 bases. This CDR3 spans 15 amino acids. Here the CDR3 DNA reads TGTGCCAGCAGTTCCAGGACTAGCGGGGGGAATGAGCAGTTCTTC. Translating it yields CASSSRTSGGNEQFF.

This chain uses TRBV27 with TRBJ2-3; 9 nucleotides match TRBD1. Germline lookup yields CDR1 MNHEY and CDR2 SMNVEV (reference sequence). J gave up 0 bases and V 5 bases, and 6 bases lay outside the gene matches. The CDR3 loop spans 16 amino acids. CDR3 sequence reads: CASSTRQGGSTDTQYF. In DNA form, the CDR3 reads TGTGCCAGCAGTACCCGACAGGGGGGTAGCACAGATACGCAGTATTTT.

This clonotype was seen only a few times. The J gene is TRBJ2-7, the V gene TRBV29-1, with D maybe TRBD2 (6 bases). CDR1 is SQVTM, CDR2 ANQGSEA, per germline. V lost 4 bases, J lost 1 base, and 8 bases lay in between. The CDR3 length is 12 residues. CDR3 sequence: CSVAGRSYEQYF. The CDR3 DNA reads TGCAGCGTTGCGGGGAGGTCCTACGAGCAGTACTTC.

The gene calls are TRBV5-1 and TRBJ2-1; 12 bases are a match to TRBD2. CDR1 and CDR2 (germline): SGHRS, YFSETQ. CDR3 length: 18 amino acids. The V gene end was trimmed by 0 bases and the J gene end by 8 bases; junction bases not matched to a gene: 12. CDR3 sequence reads: CASSLEPSGGAIRYEQFF. CDR3 nucleotide sequence: TGCGCCAGCAGCTTGGAGCCTAGCGGGGGGGCGATTCGATATGAGCAGTTCTTC.

This CDR3 reads CSVLEGGTQYF. The CDR3 region has the DNA TGCAGCGTACTGGAGGGCGGGACCCAGTACTTC. The rearrangement joins TRBV29-1 to TRBJ2-7; D might be TRBD2 (6 bases). The J call may be faulty, since TRBJ2-5 better matches the DNA end. The CDR3 is 11 amino acids. CDR1 is SQVTM and CDR2 is ANQGSEA in the germline V gene.

V usage is TRBV7-2 and J usage is TRBJ2-4; possible D gene TRBD2, 7 bases. With the DNA end fitting TRBJ2-7 better, the J assignment may be wrong. CDR3 size: 15 residues. CDR1 and CDR2 from the germline V gene are SGHTA and FQGNSA. The CDR3 reads CASSLVAGAPYEQYF. DNA for the CDR3: TGTGCCAGCAGCTTAGTGGCGGGGGCCCCCTACGAGCAGTACTTC.

The V and J genes are TRBV12-3 or TRBV12-4 and TRBJ1-2; D is unclear. The CDR3 runs to 13 residues. V dropped 5 bases and J dropped 2 bases, with 9 bases sitting between them. DNA of the CDR3: TGTGCCAGCAGTGTAGGACTGAACTATGGCTACACCTTC. This gives the protein CASSVGLNYGYTF.

The rearrangement uses TRBV10-1 and TRBJ2-5; 8 nucleotides match TRBD2. Germline V CDR1 and CDR2: WNHNN, SYGVQD (reference sequence). V was clipped by 2 bases and J by 1 base; unmatched bases: 3. The CDR3 runs to 15 residues. This chain's CDR3 is CASSEATSGQETQYF. CDR3 DNA sequence: TGCGCCAGCAGTGAGGCTACTAGCGGCCAAGAGACCCAGTACTTC.

There are a few counts of this clonotype. The chain's CDR3 is CASSYRPSGDTDTQYF. The CDR3 DNA follows: TGTGCCAGCAGTTACCGCCCTAGCGGGGACACAGATACGCAGTATTTT. V and J are TRBV6-6 and TRBJ2-3; 9 bases align to TRBD2. Germline V gives CDR1 MNHNY, CDR2 SVGAGI (reference sequence). The CDR3 loop spans 16 amino acids. With 2 bases clipped from V and 2 bases from J, the junction kept 5 bases outside the gene matches.

The J gene is TRBJ2-3, the V gene TRBV7-9; tentative D call: TRBD1 (6 bases). The CDR3 length is 13 residues. Trimming shortened V by 1 base and J by 6 bases, and 8 bases separated the two germline ends. Germline V gene sequence: CDR1 SEHNR, CDR2 FQNEAQ (reference sequence). The CDR3 sequence: CASSLGGHDTQYF. CDR3 DNA sequence: TGTGCCAGCAGCTTAGGGGGGCACGATACGCAGTATTTT.

In this sample, this clonotype turned up once. This chain uses TRBV20-1 with TRBJ1-5, with no clear D. The CDR3 has 16 residues. In germline, CDR1 is DFQATT, CDR2 SNEGSKA (reference sequence). V was trimmed by 3 bases and J by 2 bases, leaving 17 bases between them. The DNA of the CDR3 is TGCAGTGCTAGTCCCGGGCGGCTTCTTGGCAATCAGCCCCAGCATTTT. Its protein product is CSASPGRLLGNQPQHF.

DNA of the CDR3: TGCGCCAGCAGCCAAGAGGGGACAGGGTGGAACGAGCAGTACTTC. Residues: CASSQEGTGWNEQYF. The rearrangement links TRBV4-1 to TRBJ2-4; the match to TRBD1 covers 9 bases. The J call may be faulty, since TRBJ2-7 better matches the DNA end. The V gene's germline CDR1 is MGHRA and CDR2 YSYEKL. The CDR3 consists of 15 residues.

This clonotype was picked up a small number of times. The V and J genes are TRBV29-1 and TRBJ1-2; D uncertain. This CDR3 has 13 amino acids. CDR1 and CDR2 (germline): SQVTM, ANQGSEA. Trimming cost V 6 bases and J 8 bases, with 19 bases left between them. CDR3 sequence reads: CSVEKSRGRGYTF. For the CDR3, the DNA is TGCAGCGTCGAAAAGTCCCGCGGGAGGGGCTACACCTTC. Filled out from reference TRBV29-1 and TRBJ1-2, the complete variable domain reads SAVISQKPSRDICQRGTSLTIQCQVDSQVTMMFWYRQQPGQSLTLIATANQGSEATYESGFVIDKFPISRPNLTFSTLTVSNMSPEDSSIYLCSVEKSRGRGYTFGSGTRLTVV.

This clonotype came up a few times. The chain has TRBV12-3 or TRBV12-4 and TRBJ2-7; TRBD1 or TRBD2 may be the D gene (6 bases each). Deletions cut 5 bases from V and 3 bases from J, with 20 bases between. The CDR3 consists of 16 residues. The CDR3 protein is CASSLALDRRDYEQYF. The CDR3 DNA sequence: TGTGCCAGCAGTCTTGCACTCGACAGGAGGGACTACGAGCAGTACTTC.

This clonotype was counted only a few times. The chain links TRBV20-1 to TRBJ2-1; 14 nucleotides align to TRBD2. The ends lost 3 bases at V and 8 bases at J; junction bases unmatched: 9. Germline assignment: CDR1 DFQATT and CDR2 SNEGSKA (reference sequence). CDR3 size: 16 residues. CDR3 sequence reads: CSASSTSGGAGDEQFF. The CDR3 nucleotides read TGCAGTGCTAGTTCGACTAGCGGGGGGGCGGGCGATGAGCAGTTCTTC.

J is TRBJ2-6 and V is TRBV12-3 or TRBV12-4; a possible D gene is TRBD1 (6 bases). The CDR3 extends over 17 amino acids. V lost 4 bases and J 4 bases, leaving 17 bases between the germline ends. The CDR3 DNA follows: TGTGCCAGCAGTTGGATCATGGGGGCGCACGGGGCCAACGTCCTGACTTTC. Its translation: CASSWIMGAHGANVLTF.